The present T cell receptor beta chain was sequenced within a study of blood T cells in healthy people across ages. For the second PCR, which ran for roughly 6 to 12 cycles, a sample-barcoded 5' primer and a J-beta primer mix were used. A tag from a template-switch adaptor with 12 random nucleotides marked each cDNA molecule. Via MiXCR, TCRdb re-called the 5' RACE reads, giving one row per CDR3 protein. Among about 640,000 distinct CDR3 sequences, over 40% were seen once, and the ten largest hold 30%. The CDR3 is made up of 14 amino acids. From germline, CDR1 is SQVTM and CDR2 ANQGSEA. After removal of 2 bases from V and 4 bases from J, the junction contained 5 bases not matched to a gene. The table lists this clonotype with a few counts. Its antigen is currently unknown. Notes on the study in general: Compared with aged donors, long-lived donors showed fewer expanded clones, suggesting selection. It was not possible, with unsorted PBMCs, to conclusively compare naive and antigen-experienced cells. Diversity estimates from one million T cells were considered underestimates.

The sequenced material came from blood. The origin of this receptor is a man older than 75 in good health. This chain joins TRBV29-1 and TRBJ2-3; TRBD1 aligns across 8 bases. The CDR3 DNA reads TGCAGCGTTGAACCGGGACAGGACTCAGATACGCAGTATTTT. The encoded protein is CSVEPGQDSDTQYF.